These 14 T cell receptor beta chains originate from one sample sequenced in a study of Graves' ophthalmopathy and Graves' hyperthyroidism. Amplified material comprised TCR beta CDR3 regions derived from RNA transcripts. Second-round multiplex PCR came after first-round RT-PCR with HTBI primers. TCRdb passed the multiplex PCR reads through MiXCR, listing each CDR3 protein once. This repertoire shows fewer than 400,000 distinct CDR3 sequences, around 17% found once; its top ten account for approximately 1.4%. Sequenced: peripheral blood. These receptors were obtained from a woman aged 18-29 years with Graves' ophthalmopathy.

This clonotype was recorded at least ten times. The chain carries TRBV12-3 or TRBV12-4 and TRBJ1-5; no reliable D call. This CDR3 comprises 14 residues. Trimming left V 2 bases short and J 2 bases short, with 7 bases between. CDR3 nucleotides: TGTGCCAGCAGTTTAAAAGGTCGCAATCAGCCCCAGCATTTT. It codes for CASSLKGRNQPQHF.

This clonotype was counted at least ten times. V and J are TRBV12-3 or TRBV12-4 and TRBJ1-2; D perhaps matches TRBD1 (5 bases). The CDR3 runs 12 residues. Between the trimmed V and J ends, which lost 5 bases and 14 bases, there was a span of 18 bases. This chain's CDR3 is CASSVSRDLRTF. DNA of the CDR3: TGTGCCAGCAGTGTATCCCGGGACCTGAGGACCTTC.

This clonotype was detected ten times or more. The chain couples TRBV19 to TRBJ2-5; TRBD2 aligns across 11 bases. The CDR3 covers 14 residues. V lost 6 bases, J lost 3 bases, and 3 bases stayed unmatched. Germline CDR1 and CDR2: LNHDA and SQIVND (reference sequence). For the CDR3, the DNA is TGTGCCAGTAGCCAACTAGCGGGAGAAGAGACCCAGTACTTC. It encodes CASSQLAGEETQYF.

This clonotype showed up many times. The chain joins TRBV11-1 to TRBJ2-5, with unresolved D. Germline V gives CDR1 SGHAT, CDR2 FQDESV (reference sequence). This CDR3 contains 13 residues. Deletions cut 0 bases from V and 1 base from J, with 3 bases between. The CDR3 here is CASSLAVQETQYF. CDR3 nucleotides: TGTGCCAGCAGCTTAGCCGTCCAAGAGACCCAGTACTTC.

The sample holds many counts of this clonotype. The chain is built from TRBV6-2 or TRBV6-3 and TRBJ1-1; D is unresolved. Germline V lookup: CDR1 MNHEY, CDR2 SVGEGT. The V end was cut by 0 bases, the J end by 8 bases, with 7 bases between. The CDR3 has 12 amino acids. DNA of the CDR3: TGTGCCAGCAGTTACTCTAGACAAGAAGCTTTCTTT. It specifies CASSYSRQEAFF.

The sample holds many counts of this clonotype. The chain has TRBV7-8 and TRBJ2-2; 7 bases match TRBD1. The V gene's germline CDR1 is SGHVS and CDR2 FQNEAQ. CDR3 size: 15 residues. The J segment lost 6 bases and the V segment lost 1 base, leaving 5 bases of the junction unmatched. The CDR3 bases are TGTGCCAGCAGCTTAGTTGAGGGGGCGCCCGGGGAGCTGTTTTTT. It encodes CASSLVEGAPGELFF.

This clonotype was found many times. This chain connects TRBV6-5 to TRBJ1-5, with D perhaps TRBD1 (6 bases). The CDR3 spans 17 residues. Trimming stripped 6 bases from V and 0 bases from J, with 18 bases between. Per the germline V gene, CDR1 is MNHEY and CDR2 is SVGAGI. Here the CDR3 DNA reads TGTGCCAGCAGCCGCGACAGGCCCGAACCTAGCAATCAGCCCCAGCATTTT. Translating it yields CASSRDRPEPSNQPQHF.

In its sample, this clonotype was seen many times. V gene TRBV4-1 combines with J gene TRBJ2-7, with D possibly TRBD1 on 6 matching bases. The CDR3 has 15 residues. V was cut by 2 bases and J by 0 bases, with 11 bases left in between. CDR1 is MGHRA, CDR2 YSYEKL, per germline. As DNA, the CDR3 is TGCGCCAGCAGCCAATGGGACACCAGCTCCTACGAGCAGTACTTC. This encodes CASSQWDTSSYEQYF.

The table lists this clonotype with many counts. The chain employs TRBV7-9 and TRBJ1-1, with no clear D. Germline values: CDR1 SEHNR, CDR2 FQNEAQ (reference sequence). There are 12 residues in the CDR3. The ends were cut back, 7 bases at V and 0 bases at J, with 6 bases in the middle. CDR3 protein: CASMTMNTEAFF. The CDR3 bases are TGTGCCAGCATGACTATGAACACTGAAGCTTTCTTT.

This clonotype has just one count. The chain has TRBV28 and TRBJ2-5; 7 bases fit TRBD1. Germline CDR1 and CDR2: MDHEN and SYDVKM. V lost 5 bases and J lost 5; bases outside the gene matches: 8. The CDR3 spans 14 residues. The CDR3 nucleotides read TGTGCCAGCAGTCCGGACAGGTTGGGGGAGACCCAGTACTTC. Its translation: CASSPDRLGETQYF.

About this clonotype: The junction departs from germline at one end; a sequencing error may be responsible. The CDR3 region has the DNA TGTGCCAGCAGCTTGACGGGGCAAGGGACCCAGTACTTC. Translated: CASSLTGQGTQYF. The chain joins TRBV7-3 to TRBJ2-5; D might be TRBD1 or TRBD2, each matching 5 bases. The CDR3 runs to 13 residues. Germline V gene sequence: CDR1 SGHTA, CDR2 FQGTGA.

This clonotype was seen at least ten times. The chain joins TRBV20-1 to TRBJ2-7; 7 positions agree with TRBD1. This CDR3 has 14 amino acids. Germline assignment: CDR1 DFQATT and CDR2 SNEGSKA (reference sequence). V lost 6 bases to trimming and J lost 0 bases; unmatched junction nucleotides: 8. For the CDR3, the DNA is TGCAGTGCCGAAAGGGGGACAGTCTCCTACGAGCAGTACTTC. This gives the protein CSAERGTVSYEQYF.

This sequence joins TRBV19 and TRBJ1-2, with a weak D call TRBD1 (5 bases). The V gene lost 3 bases and the J gene lost 1 base, with 9 bases spanning the gap. The CDR3 has 14 amino acids. Germline CDR1 is LNHDA and CDR2 is SQIVND (reference sequence). CDR3 nucleotides: TGTGCCAGTAGTATGAGCGACAGTAACTATGGCTACACCTTC. Amino acids: CASSMSDSNYGYTF.

This clonotype was detected ten times or more. The rearrangement uses TRBV27 and TRBJ2-7, with 10 bases lining up with TRBD2. This CDR3 is built from 22 residues. With V trimmed by 3 bases and J by 0 bases, 23 bases remained unmatched. Germline CDR1 MNHEY, CDR2 SMNVEV (reference sequence). CDR3 region: CASSFLLPRTSGRRSSSYEQYF. The CDR3 DNA follows: TGTGCCAGCAGTTTTCTACTACCTAGGACTAGCGGTCGTCGTTCTAGCTCCTACGAGCAGTACTTC.